The following is a T cell receptor beta chain sequence with its context. Data came from immunoSEQ multiplex PCR; TCRdb stores just in-frame clones and leaves some out. The sample lists 2 million to 2.5 million clones, approximately 95% occurring once. Germline loops: CDR1 SQVTM, CDR2 ANQGSEA. CDR3 length: 15 amino acids. With 4 bases removed from V and 0 bases from J, the gap between germline ends came to 13 bases. This entry belongs to a study of shared clonotypes between healthy human individuals. Sequencing was performed on naive CD4+ T cells from PBMCs. This sample's subset: CD45RA+ positively selected. V is TRBV29-1 and J is TRBJ2-1, with D hard to call. The sequence was obtained from a man aged 18 to 29 in good health. Some clones in this sample may be carry-over from other donors' samples. CDR3 in amino acids: CSVGARISSYNEQFF. The CDR3 DNA is TGCAGCGTTGGAGCGCGTATAAGCTCCTACAATGAGCAGTTCTTC.